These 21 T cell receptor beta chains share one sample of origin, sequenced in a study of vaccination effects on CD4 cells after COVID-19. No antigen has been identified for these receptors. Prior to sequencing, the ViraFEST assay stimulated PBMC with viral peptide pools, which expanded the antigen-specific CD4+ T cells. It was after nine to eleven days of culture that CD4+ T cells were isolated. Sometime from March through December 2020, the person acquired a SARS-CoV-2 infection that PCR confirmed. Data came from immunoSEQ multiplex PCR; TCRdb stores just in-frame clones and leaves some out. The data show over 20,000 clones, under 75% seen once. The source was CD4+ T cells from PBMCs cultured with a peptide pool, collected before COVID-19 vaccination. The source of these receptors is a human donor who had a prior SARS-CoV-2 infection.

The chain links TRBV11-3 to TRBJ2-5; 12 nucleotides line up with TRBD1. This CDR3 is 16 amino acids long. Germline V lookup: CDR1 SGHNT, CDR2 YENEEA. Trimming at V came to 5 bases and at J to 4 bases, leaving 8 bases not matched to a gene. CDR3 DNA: TGTGCCAGCAGCCCAGGGGACAGGGGGCCGGGAGAGACCCAGTACTTC. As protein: CASSPGDRGPGETQYF.

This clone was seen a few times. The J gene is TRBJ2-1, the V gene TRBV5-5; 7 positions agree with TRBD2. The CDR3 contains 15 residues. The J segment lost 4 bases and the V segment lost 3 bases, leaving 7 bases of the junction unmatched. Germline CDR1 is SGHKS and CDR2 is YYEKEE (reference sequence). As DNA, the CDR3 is TGTGCCAGCAGCTGGAGCGGGGTATCTTACAATGAGCAGTTCTTC. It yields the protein CASSWSGVSYNEQFF.

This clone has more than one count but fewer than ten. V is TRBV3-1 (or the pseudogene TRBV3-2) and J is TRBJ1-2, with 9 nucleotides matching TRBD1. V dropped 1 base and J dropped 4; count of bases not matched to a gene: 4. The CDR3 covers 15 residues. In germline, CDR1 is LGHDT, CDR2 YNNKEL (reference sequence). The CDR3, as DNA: TGTGCCAGCAGCCAAGGACAGGGGGGGGTCTATGGCTACACCTTC. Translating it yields CASSQGQGGVYGYTF.

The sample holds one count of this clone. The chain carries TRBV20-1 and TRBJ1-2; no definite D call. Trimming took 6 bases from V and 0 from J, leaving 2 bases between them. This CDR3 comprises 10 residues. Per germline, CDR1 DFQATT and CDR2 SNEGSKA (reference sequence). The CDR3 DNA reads TGCAGTGCGGCTAACTATGGCTACACCTTC. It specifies CSAANYGYTF.

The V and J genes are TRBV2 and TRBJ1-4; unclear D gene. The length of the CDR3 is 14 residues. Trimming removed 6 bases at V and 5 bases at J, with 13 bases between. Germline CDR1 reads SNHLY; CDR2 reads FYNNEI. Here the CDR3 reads CASRIGRLNEKLFF. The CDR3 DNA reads TGTGCCAGCAGGATAGGAAGGTTAAATGAAAAACTGTTTTTT.

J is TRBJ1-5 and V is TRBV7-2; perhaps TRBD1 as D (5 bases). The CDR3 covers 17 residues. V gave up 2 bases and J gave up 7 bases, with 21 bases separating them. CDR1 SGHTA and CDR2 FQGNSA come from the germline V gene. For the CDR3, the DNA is TGTGCCAGCAGCTTATTACAGTCGGGCAGGGATCGCCAGCCCCAGCATTTT. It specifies CASSLLQSGRDRQPQHF.

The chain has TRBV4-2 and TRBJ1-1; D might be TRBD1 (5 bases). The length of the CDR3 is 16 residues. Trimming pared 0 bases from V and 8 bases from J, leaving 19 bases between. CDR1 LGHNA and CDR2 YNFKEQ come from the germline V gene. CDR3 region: CASSQDLGRSRGEAFF. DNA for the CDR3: TGTGCCAGCAGCCAAGATCTCGGGCGGTCCCGGGGGGAAGCTTTCTTT.

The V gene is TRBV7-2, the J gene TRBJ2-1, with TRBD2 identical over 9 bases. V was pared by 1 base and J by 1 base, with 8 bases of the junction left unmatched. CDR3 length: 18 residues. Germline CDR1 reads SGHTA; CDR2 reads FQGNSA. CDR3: CASSLVVGGRASYNEQFF. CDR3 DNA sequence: TGTGCCAGCAGCTTAGTTGTGGGCGGGAGGGCATCCTACAATGAGCAGTTCTTC.

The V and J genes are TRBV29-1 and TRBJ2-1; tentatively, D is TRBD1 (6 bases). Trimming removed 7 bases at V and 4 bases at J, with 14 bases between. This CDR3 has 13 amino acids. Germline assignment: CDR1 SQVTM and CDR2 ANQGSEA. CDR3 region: CSAGQMKYNEQFF. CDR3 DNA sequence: TGCAGCGCGGGACAAATGAAATACAATGAGCAGTTCTTC.

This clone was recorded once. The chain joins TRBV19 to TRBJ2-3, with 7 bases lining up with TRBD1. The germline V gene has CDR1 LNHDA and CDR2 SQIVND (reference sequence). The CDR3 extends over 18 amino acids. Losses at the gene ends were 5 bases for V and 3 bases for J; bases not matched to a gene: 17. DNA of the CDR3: TGTGCCAGTAGTTCCCATGACAGGGTACCCCAAAGTACAGATACGCAGTATTTT. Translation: CASSSHDRVPQSTDTQYF.

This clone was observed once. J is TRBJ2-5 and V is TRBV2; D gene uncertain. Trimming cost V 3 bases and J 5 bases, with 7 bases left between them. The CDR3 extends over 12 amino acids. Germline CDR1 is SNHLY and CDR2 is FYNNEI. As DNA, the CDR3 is TGTGCCAGCAGTGACCTCCCGGAGACCCAGTACTTC. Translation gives CASSDLPETQYF.

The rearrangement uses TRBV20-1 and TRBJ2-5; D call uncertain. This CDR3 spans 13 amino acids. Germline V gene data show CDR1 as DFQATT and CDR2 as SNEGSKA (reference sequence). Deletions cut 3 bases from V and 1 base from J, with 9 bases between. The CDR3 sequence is CSASGTIQETQYF. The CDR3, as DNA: TGCAGTGCTAGTGGTACAATCCAAGAGACCCAGTACTTC.

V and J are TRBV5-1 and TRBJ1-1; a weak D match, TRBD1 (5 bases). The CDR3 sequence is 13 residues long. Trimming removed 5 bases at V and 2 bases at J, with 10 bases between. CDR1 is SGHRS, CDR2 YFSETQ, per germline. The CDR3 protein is CASSLTENTEAFF. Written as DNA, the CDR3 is TGCGCCAGCAGTCTGACAGAAAACACTGAAGCTTTCTTT.

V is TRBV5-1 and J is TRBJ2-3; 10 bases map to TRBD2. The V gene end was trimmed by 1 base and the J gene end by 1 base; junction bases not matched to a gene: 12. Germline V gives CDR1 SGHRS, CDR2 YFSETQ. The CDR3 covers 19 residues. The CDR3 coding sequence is TGCGCCAGCAGCTTGCCGAGGCTAGCGGGGGCCAGGGGCACAGATACGCAGTATTTT. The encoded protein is CASSLPRLAGARGTDTQYF.

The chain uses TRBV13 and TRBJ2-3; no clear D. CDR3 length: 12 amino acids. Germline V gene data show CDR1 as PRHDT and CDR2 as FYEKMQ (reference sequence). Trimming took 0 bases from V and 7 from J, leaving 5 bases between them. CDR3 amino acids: CASSLGPNTQYF. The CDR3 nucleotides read TGTGCCAGCAGCTTAGGCCCCAATACGCAGTATTTT.

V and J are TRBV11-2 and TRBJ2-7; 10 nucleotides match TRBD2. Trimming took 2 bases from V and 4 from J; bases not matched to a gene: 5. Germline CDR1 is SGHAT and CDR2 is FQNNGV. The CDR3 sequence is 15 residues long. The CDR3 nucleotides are TGTGCCAGCAGCTTAAGACTAGCGGGCCTTTACGAGCAGTACTTC. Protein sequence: CASSLRLAGLYEQYF. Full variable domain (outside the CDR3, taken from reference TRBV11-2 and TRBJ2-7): EAGVAQSPRYKIIEKRQSVAFWCNPISGHATLYWYQQILGQGPKLLIQFQNNGVVDDSQLPKDRFSAERLKGVDSTLKIQPAKLEDSAVYLCASSLRLAGLYEQYFGPGTRLTVT.

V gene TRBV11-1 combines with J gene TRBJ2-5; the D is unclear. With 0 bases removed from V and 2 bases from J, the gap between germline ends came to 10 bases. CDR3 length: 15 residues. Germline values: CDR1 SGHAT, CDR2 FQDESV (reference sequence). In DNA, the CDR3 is TGTGCCAGCAGCTTAGCGGGATGGAAACAAGAGACCCAGTACTTC. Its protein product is CASSLAGWKQETQYF.

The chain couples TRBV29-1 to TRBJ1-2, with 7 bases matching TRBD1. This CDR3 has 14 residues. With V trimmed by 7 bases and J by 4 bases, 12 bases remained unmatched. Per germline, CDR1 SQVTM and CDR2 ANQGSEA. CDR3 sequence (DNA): TGCAGCGCACTAGTAGGTCAGGGGGGCTATGGCTACACCTTC. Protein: CSALVGQGGYGYTF.

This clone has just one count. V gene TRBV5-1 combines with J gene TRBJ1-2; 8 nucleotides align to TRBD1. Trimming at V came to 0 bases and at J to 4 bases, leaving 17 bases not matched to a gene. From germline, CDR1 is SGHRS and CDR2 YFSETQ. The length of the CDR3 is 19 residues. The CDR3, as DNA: TGCGCCAGCAGCTTGGTTCTCATGACAGGGGCGGCGGGAAGCTATGGCTACACCTTC. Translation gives CASSLVLMTGAAGSYGYTF.

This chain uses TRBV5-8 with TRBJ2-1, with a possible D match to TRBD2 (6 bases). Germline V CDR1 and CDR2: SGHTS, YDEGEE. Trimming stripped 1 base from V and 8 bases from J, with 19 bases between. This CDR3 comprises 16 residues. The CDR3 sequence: CASSLLWSSAWDEQFF. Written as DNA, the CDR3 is TGTGCCAGCAGCTTGTTGTGGTCTAGCGCGTGGGATGAGCAGTTCTTC. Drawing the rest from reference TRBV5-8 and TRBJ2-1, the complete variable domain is EAGVTQSPTHLIKTRGQQATLRCSPISGHTSVYWYQQALGLGLQFLLWYDEGEERNRGNFPPRFSGRQFPNYSSELNVNALELEDSALYLCASSLLWSSAWDEQFFGPGTRLTVL.

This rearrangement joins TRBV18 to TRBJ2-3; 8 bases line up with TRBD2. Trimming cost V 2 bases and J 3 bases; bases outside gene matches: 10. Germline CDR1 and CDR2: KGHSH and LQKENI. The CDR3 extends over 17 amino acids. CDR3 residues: CASSPGPGREVTDTQYF. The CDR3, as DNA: TGTGCCAGCTCACCAGGTCCAGGGCGGGAGGTAACAGATACGCAGTATTTT. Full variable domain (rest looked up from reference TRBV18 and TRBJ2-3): NAGVMQNPRHLVRRRGQEARLRCSPMKGHSHVYWYRQLPEEGLKFMVYLQKENIIDESGMPKERFSAEFPKEGPSILRIQQVVRGDSAAYFCASSPGPGREVTDTQYFGPGTRLTVL.